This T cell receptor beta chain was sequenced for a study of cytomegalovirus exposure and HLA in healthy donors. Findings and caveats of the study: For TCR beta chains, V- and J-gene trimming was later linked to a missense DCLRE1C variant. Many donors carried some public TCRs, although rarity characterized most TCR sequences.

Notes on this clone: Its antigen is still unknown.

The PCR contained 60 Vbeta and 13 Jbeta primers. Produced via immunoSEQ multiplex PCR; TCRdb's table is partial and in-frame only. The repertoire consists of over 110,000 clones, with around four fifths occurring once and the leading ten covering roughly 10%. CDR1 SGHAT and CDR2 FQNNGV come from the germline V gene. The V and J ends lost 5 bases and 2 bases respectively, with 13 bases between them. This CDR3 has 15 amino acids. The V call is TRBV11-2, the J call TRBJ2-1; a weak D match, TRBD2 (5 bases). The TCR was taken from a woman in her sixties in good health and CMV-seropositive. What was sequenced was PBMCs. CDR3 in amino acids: CASSPPSGTYNEQFF. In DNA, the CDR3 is TGTGCCAGCAGCCCGCCCAGCGGTACCTACAATGAGCAGTTCTTC. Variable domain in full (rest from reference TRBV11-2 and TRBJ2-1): EAGVAQSPRYKIIEKRQSVAFWCNPISGHATLYWYQQILGQGPKLLIQFQNNGVVDDSQLPKDRFSAERLKGVDSTLKIQPAKLEDSAVYLCASSPPSGTYNEQFFGPGTRLTVL.